The 28 T cell receptor beta chains below come from one sample, sequenced in a study of technical replicates of blood from several donors. Using immunoSEQ multiplex PCR, the repertoire was profiled, and TCRdb retains in-frame clones only, with some absent. The repertoire has 10,000 to 15,000 clones, approximately 94% of them found once; the top ten carry 9.1%. The sample was PBMCs. The receptors shown here come from a human donor in good health.

The chain joins TRBV19 to TRBJ1-4; D might be TRBD1 (5 bases). The germline V gene has CDR1 LNHDA and CDR2 SQIVND (reference sequence). The CDR3 consists of 11 residues. V shed 11 bases and J shed 8 bases, with 12 bases lying between them. The CDR3 loop is CASQRGEKLFF. The CDR3 nucleotides read TGTGCCTCCCAACGGGGGGAAAAACTGTTTTTT. Supplemented by reference TRBV19 and TRBJ1-4, the full variable domain reads DGGITQSPKYLFRKEGQNVTLSCEQNLNHDAMYWYRQDPGQGLRLIYYSQIVNDFQKGDIAEGYSVSREKKESFPLTVTSAQKNPTAFYLCASQRGEKLFFGSGTQLSVL.

The chain has TRBV28 and TRBJ2-1; 10 bases map to TRBD2. The germline gives CDR1 MDHEN, CDR2 SYDVKM. The length of the CDR3 is 16 residues. J was trimmed by 6 bases and V by 1 base; bases with no gene match: 6. The DNA of the CDR3 is TGTGCCAGCAGTTTATCGGCTAGCGGGAGATTCAATGAGCAGTTCTTC. Its protein is CASSLSASGRFNEQFF. The full variable domain, its missing parts supplied by reference TRBV28 and TRBJ2-1, is DVKVTQSSRYLVKRTGEKVFLECVQDMDHENMFWYRQDPGLGLRLIYFSYDVKMKEKGDIPEGYSVSREKKERFSLILESASTNQTSMYLCASSLSASGRFNEQFFGPGTRLTVL.

This clone was found a few times. CDR3 nucleotide sequence: TGTGCCAGCAGTTTAATGGGGGGGACTAGTGTTTACGAGCAGTACTTC. Translation gives CASSLMGGTSVYEQYF. The J gene is TRBJ2-7, the V gene TRBV27; 8 nucleotides align to TRBD2. The CDR3 loop spans 16 amino acids. Germline V gene lookup returns CDR1 MNHEY and CDR2 SMNVEV (reference sequence). Trimming cost V 2 bases and J 4 bases; bases outside gene matches: 10.

This rearrangement joins TRBV10-1 to TRBJ2-3; 8 positions match TRBD1. The junction had 1 base not matched to a gene; V was cut back by 5 bases and J by 3 bases. The CDR3 contains 13 residues. The germline V gene encodes CDR1 WNHNN and CDR2 SYGVQD (reference sequence). The CDR3 protein is CASSRQGTDTQYF. In DNA, the CDR3 is TGCGCCAGCAGTCGACAGGGGACAGATACGCAGTATTTT.

The chain has TRBV7-6 and TRBJ2-1; 7 bases align to TRBD2. The CDR3 is 12 amino acids. Looked up from germline, CDR1 is SGHVS and CDR2 is FNYEAQ. J lost 10 bases, V lost 5 bases, and 5 bases had no gene match. The CDR3 protein is CASSPPAGEQFF. CDR3 bases: TGTGCCAGCAGCCCACCAGCGGGGGAGCAGTTCTTC.

The V and J genes are TRBV5-1 and TRBJ2-2; 8 bases fit TRBD2. V lost 5 bases and J lost 2; bases outside the gene matches: 8. This CDR3 spans 16 amino acids. Germline V CDR1 and CDR2: SGHRS, YFSETQ. The CDR3 loop reads CASRPPGLGNTGELFF. In nucleotides, the CDR3 is TGCGCCAGCAGACCTCCGGGACTAGGTAACACCGGGGAGCTGTTTTTT.

The CDR3 here is CASSGTSGSYEQYF. DNA of the CDR3: TGTGCCAGCAGCGGGACTAGCGGGAGTTACGAGCAGTACTTC. The chain links TRBV7-2 to TRBJ2-7, with 14 bases that match TRBD2. The CDR3 extends over 14 amino acids. Germline values: CDR1 SGHTA, CDR2 FQGNSA. The V and J ends lost 5 bases and 4 bases, in that order; junction bases with no gene match: 1.

The V and J genes are TRBV6-1 and TRBJ2-7, with 7 bases fitting TRBD1. The germline V gene has CDR1 MNHNS and CDR2 SASEGT. The CDR3 is made up of 13 amino acids. The ends lost 6 bases at V and 8 bases at J; junction bases unmatched: 10. The CDR3 is CASRAGTDQKQYF. The CDR3 bases are TGTGCCAGCAGGGCCGGGACAGACCAAAAGCAGTACTTC.

The chain employs TRBV7-9 and TRBJ2-4; TRBD1 matches 11 bases. The germline gives CDR1 SEHNR, CDR2 FQNEAQ (reference sequence). The J segment lost 4 bases and the V segment lost 1 base, leaving 6 bases of the junction unmatched. This CDR3 comprises 17 residues. The CDR3 DNA sequence: TGTGCCAGCAGCTTAGTTGCGGGGACAGGGGGTAAAAACATTCAGTACTTC. It encodes CASSLVAGTGGKNIQYF.

The chain carries TRBV19 and TRBJ1-2; TRBD1 is a possible D gene (6 bases). Germline CDR1 LNHDA, CDR2 SQIVND (reference sequence). This CDR3 spans 17 amino acids. Trimming stripped 6 bases from V and 2 bases from J, with 22 bases between. This CDR3 reads CASSRVARQAENYGYTF. The CDR3, as DNA: TGTGCCAGTAGCAGAGTCGCGAGACAGGCTGAGAACTATGGCTACACCTTC.

V and J are TRBV2 and TRBJ1-5; 8 bases agree with TRBD1. V trimming: 6 bases; J trimming: 5 bases; junction bases outside the gene matches: 12. The CDR3 is 16 amino acids. The germline V gene has CDR1 SNHLY and CDR2 FYNNEI. CDR3 sequence reads: CASRAEIQGGYQPQHF. In DNA form, the CDR3 reads TGTGCCAGCAGGGCAGAAATACAGGGGGGATATCAGCCCCAGCATTTT.

The chain recombines TRBV7-2 with TRBJ1-5; D ambiguous. Trimming pared 5 bases from V and 8 bases from J, leaving 16 bases between. The CDR3 is made up of 14 amino acids. Germline V gene data show CDR1 as SGHTA and CDR2 as FQGNSA. Here the CDR3 DNA reads TGTGCCAGCAGCCTCGGACTGGGCTGGGAGCCCCAGCATTTT. This gives the protein CASSLGLGWEPQHF.

Only one count was recorded for this clone. This rearrangement joins TRBV19 to TRBJ1-1, with 10 bases aligning to TRBD1. The CDR3 is made up of 15 amino acids. V shed 4 bases, J shed 5 bases, and the junction held 7 bases outside the gene matches. Germline-derived CDR1 and CDR2 are LNHDA and SQIVND (reference sequence). The CDR3, as DNA: TGTGCCAGTAGTACCTTCTGGGACAGGGGAACTGAAGCTTTCTTT. It yields the protein CASSTFWDRGTEAFF.

The rearrangement links TRBV27 to TRBJ1-1; 7 positions agree with TRBD1. After removal of 3 bases from V and 0 bases from J, the junction contained 10 bases not matched to a gene. CDR3 length equals 17 residues. Germline CDR1 is MNHEY and CDR2 is SMNVEV (reference sequence). The CDR3 spells CASSLEAPGQMNTEAFF. CDR3 DNA sequence: TGTGCCAGCAGTTTGGAGGCTCCGGGACAGATGAACACTGAAGCTTTCTTT.

This rearrangement joins TRBV2 to TRBJ2-3; D is unclear. Trimming removed 6 bases at V and 4 bases at J, with 8 bases between. This CDR3 region has 12 residues. Germline-derived CDR1 and CDR2 are SNHLY and FYNNEI. CDR3 loop: CASRIVADTQYF. The CDR3 DNA sequence: TGTGCCAGCAGAATAGTGGCAGATACGCAGTATTTT.

V and J are TRBV13 and TRBJ1-1; 8 bases are shared with TRBD1. CDR3 length equals 17 residues. Losses at the gene ends were 1 base for V and 5 bases for J; bases not matched to a gene: 12. Germline CDR1 reads PRHDT; CDR2 reads FYEKMQ (reference sequence). The chain's CDR3 is CASSLVVGGDRRTEAFF. The CDR3 DNA follows: TGTGCCAGCAGCTTAGTAGTGGGGGGGGACAGGCGGACTGAAGCTTTCTTT.

The rearrangement links TRBV30 to TRBJ1-1, with a weak D call TRBD1 (5 bases). V shed 3 bases and J shed 6 bases, with 23 bases lying between them. The germline V gene has CDR1 GTSNPN and CDR2 SVGIG (reference sequence). CDR3 length equals 16 residues. CDR3 amino acids: CAWSTFGGRVTAEAFF. DNA for the CDR3: TGTGCCTGGAGCACCTTCGGGGGTAGGGTTACAGCTGAAGCTTTCTTT.

This rearrangement joins TRBV11-1 to TRBJ2-7; D may be TRBD2 (7 bases). Germline loops: CDR1 SGHAT, CDR2 FQDESV (reference sequence). The CDR3 sequence is 16 residues long. V was trimmed by 5 bases and J by 0 bases, leaving 17 bases between them. CDR3 sequence reads: CASSALAGANSYEQYF. The CDR3 coding sequence is TGTGCCAGCAGCGCACTGGCGGGGGCGAACTCCTACGAGCAGTACTTC.

This chain links TRBV5-1 with TRBJ2-5; TRBD1 is a possible D gene (5 bases). CDR1 is SGHRS and CDR2 is YFSETQ in the germline V gene. V dropped 3 bases and J dropped 1 base, with 13 bases sitting between them. The length of the CDR3 is 15 residues. In DNA, the CDR3 is TGCGCCAGCAGCTCAGACAGTCTTGTCCAAGAGACCCAGTACTTC. Residues: CASSSDSLVQETQYF.

DNA of the CDR3: TGTGCCAGCAGTTACTCCAATCAGGGGGCAGGTGGCTACACCTTC. Translation gives CASSYSNQGAGGYTF. This rearrangement joins TRBV6-5 to TRBJ1-2; 8 nucleotides line up with TRBD1. Per the germline V gene, CDR1 is MNHEY and CDR2 is SVGAGI. CDR3 size: 15 residues. The V and J ends lost 0 bases and 7 bases, in that order; junction bases with no gene match: 7.

The CDR3, as DNA: TGTGCCAGTGGGGACAGGGAGATCGTCGGCTACACCTTC. Residues: CASGDREIVGYTF. V usage is TRBV19 and J usage is TRBJ1-2, with 9 bases matching TRBD1. CDR1 is LNHDA and CDR2 is SQIVND in the germline V gene (reference sequence). V was clipped by 8 bases and J by 8 bases; unmatched bases: 9. The CDR3 loop spans 13 amino acids.

The J gene is TRBJ2-1, the V gene TRBV7-2, with TRBD2 matching over 9 bases. CDR1 and CDR2 (germline): SGHTA, FQGNSA. The V gene end was trimmed by 1 base and the J gene end by 9 bases; junction bases not matched to a gene: 4. The CDR3 length is 14 residues. The CDR3: CASSLVGGGGEQFF. The DNA for the CDR3 is TGTGCCAGCAGCTTAGTTGGCGGGGGGGGTGAGCAGTTCTTC.

J is TRBJ1-1 and V is TRBV28, with a tentative D call TRBD1 (5 bases). The V gene's germline CDR1 is MDHEN and CDR2 SYDVKM. The CDR3 sequence is 14 residues long. Trimming pared 6 bases from V and 4 bases from J, leaving 15 bases between. CDR3 residues: CASRKEGRGTEAFF. CDR3 coding DNA: TGTGCCAGCAGGAAGGAGGGACGGGGCACTGAAGCTTTCTTT.

This rearrangement joins TRBV27 to TRBJ1-1, with 10 positions matching TRBD1. Trimming cost V 6 bases and J 10 bases; bases outside gene matches: 14. Germline CDR1 reads MNHEY; CDR2 reads SMNVEV (reference sequence). The CDR3 contains 15 residues. The CDR3 reads CASSRRPGTGERAFF. CDR3 DNA: TGTGCCAGCAGCCGACGTCCCGGGACAGGGGAAAGAGCTTTCTTT.

The chain uses TRBV11-3 and TRBJ1-5, with 9 bases matching TRBD1. The CDR3 covers 15 residues. CDR1 is SGHNT and CDR2 is YENEEA in the germline V gene. Losses at the gene ends were 6 bases for V and 6 bases for J; bases not matched to a gene: 9. Here the CDR3 DNA reads TGTGCCAGCAGAACCGGACAGGGGATTAGTCAGCCCCAGCATTTT. This sequence encodes CASRTGQGISQPQHF.

In this sample, this clone turned up once. The CDR3 loop reads CASSPWSGSGISYEQYF. The CDR3 coding sequence is TGTGCCAGCAGCCCGTGGTCCGGAAGCGGGATCTCCTACGAGCAGTACTTC. V and J are TRBV9 and TRBJ2-7; TRBD2 aligns across 7 bases. There are 17 residues in the CDR3. The junction had 13 bases not matched to a gene; V was cut back by 4 bases and J by 0 bases. Germline lookup yields CDR1 SGDLS and CDR2 YYNGEE.

The J gene is TRBJ1-2, the V gene TRBV28; tentatively, D is TRBD1 (5 bases). The germline V gene encodes CDR1 MDHEN and CDR2 SYDVKM. Trimming took 1 base from V and 7 from J, leaving 19 bases between them. This CDR3 region has 16 residues. This CDR3 is CASSLSPGRQGGGYTF. CDR3 bases: TGTGCCAGCAGTTTATCACCAGGGCGGCAGGGCGGTGGCTACACCTTC.

The rearrangement joins TRBV7-8 to TRBJ1-5; 9 nucleotides agree with TRBD1. This CDR3 comprises 16 residues. V was pared by 2 bases and J by 7 bases, with 9 bases of the junction left unmatched. Germline V gives CDR1 SGHVS, CDR2 FQNEAQ. This CDR3 reads CASSLSQGALGQPQHF. In DNA, the CDR3 is TGTGCCAGCAGCTTATCACAGGGGGCCCTCGGACAGCCCCAGCATTTT.